One and the same sample provided the 26 T cell receptor beta chains below, sequenced in a study of T-cell reconstitution after alpha-beta-depleted transplantation in children. Preparing the TCRbeta library involved the use of unique molecular identifiers. TCRdb re-called the PCR reads through MiXCR, storing one row per CDR3 protein. The sample has over 200,000 distinct CDR3 sequences; roughly a tenth are singletons. The sequenced sample was PBMCs, obtained before TCRalphabeta/CD19-depleted stem cell transplant. These receptor sequences come from a child younger than two with acute myeloid leukemia, due to receive a stem cell transplant.

This clonotype has at least ten counts. The chain employs TRBV3-1 and TRBJ2-2; tentatively, D is TRBD2 (5 bases). The CDR3 has 12 residues. Trimming cost V 10 bases and J 1 base, with 7 bases left between them. CDR1 is LGHDT, CDR2 YNNKEL, per germline (reference sequence). The CDR3 bases are TGTGCCACCGGAGGGAACACCGGGGAGCTGTTTTTT. Amino acid sequence: CATGGNTGELFF.

This clonotype has more than one count but fewer than ten. A junction end diverges from the germline sequence, so it may reflect a read error. J is TRBJ2-1 and V is TRBV10-3; 8 positions match TRBD2. This CDR3 is built from 13 residues. Germline CDR1 and CDR2: ENHRY and SYGVKD. CDR3 loop: CATREGFYNGQFF. Written as DNA, the CDR3 is TGTGCCACCCGGGAGGGCTTCTACAATGGGCAGTTCTTC.

Many counts were recorded for this clonotype. J is TRBJ2-2 and V is TRBV4-3; tentative D call: TRBD2 (5 bases). The CDR3 is made up of 14 amino acids. Germline values: CDR1 LGHNA, CDR2 YSLEER. The germline V and J ends were trimmed by 1 base and 9 bases, with 12 bases remaining between them. CDR3 residues: CASSQGGLKRELFF. The CDR3 DNA is TGCGCCAGCAGCCAAGGCGGGTTAAAAAGGGAGCTGTTTTTT.

This clonotype was recorded at least ten times. The V call is TRBV3-1, the J call TRBJ2-5; 13 bases align to TRBD2. The J segment lost 12 bases and the V segment lost 0 bases, leaving 10 bases of the junction unmatched. From germline, CDR1 is LGHDT and CDR2 YNNKEL (reference sequence). The CDR3 sequence is 16 residues long. CDR3 in amino acids: CASSQDIVLAGGYKYF. In DNA, the CDR3 is TGTGCCAGCAGCCAAGATATCGTACTAGCGGGAGGGTATAAGTACTTC.

This clonotype occurred many times. The chain uses TRBV20-1 and TRBJ1-5, with TRBD1 matching over 10 bases. The V and J ends lost 1 base and 5 bases, in that order; junction bases with no gene match: 2. This CDR3 is built from 14 residues. Looked up from germline, CDR1 is DFQATT and CDR2 is SNEGSKA (reference sequence). This CDR3 reads CSARGGTGDQPQHF. CDR3 DNA sequence: TGCAGTGCTAGAGGCGGGACAGGGGATCAGCCCCAGCATTTT.

The table lists this clonotype with many counts. This chain links TRBV7-2 with TRBJ2-7; 9 nucleotides line up with TRBD1. Germline values: CDR1 SGHTA, CDR2 FQGNSA. The J segment lost 5 bases and the V segment lost 4 bases, leaving 6 bases of the junction unmatched. The CDR3 loop spans 14 amino acids. This CDR3 reads CASSSDRGSDEQYF. CDR3 DNA: TGTGCCAGCAGCTCGGACAGGGGTTCTGACGAGCAGTACTTC.

At least ten counts were recorded for this clonotype. V and J are TRBV29-1 and TRBJ2-4, with D uncertain. Trimming pared 4 bases from V and 7 bases from J, leaving 14 bases between. CDR1 is SQVTM, CDR2 ANQGSEA, per germline. The CDR3 extends over 13 amino acids. CDR3 bases: TGCAGCGTTGTACAGAGTAGTTTGAACATTCAGTACTTC. Translating it yields CSVVQSSLNIQYF.

This clonotype was detected many times. This chain uses TRBV5-1 with TRBJ1-1; weak D call: TRBD1 (5 bases). Germline CDR1 reads SGHRS; CDR2 reads YFSETQ. Deletions cut 2 bases from V and 3 bases from J, with 23 bases between. The CDR3 is 18 residues long. The CDR3 DNA sequence: TGCGCCAGCAGCTTTACTACCACAGGCCCATCATCGGACACTGAAGCTTTCTTT. Amino acid sequence: CASSFTTTGPSSDTEAFF.

This clonotype was detected many times. This chain joins TRBV5-6 and TRBJ2-3; the D gene is possibly TRBD1 (6 bases). CDR3 size: 14 residues. Trimming took off 4 bases at V and 2 bases at J, with 11 bases between the two ends. Germline values: CDR1 SGHDT, CDR2 YYEEEE. This chain's CDR3 is CASSRTDLTDTQYF. The CDR3 region has the DNA TGTGCCAGCAGCCGGACAGATCTCACAGATACGCAGTATTTT.

At least ten counts were recorded for this clonotype. The CDR3 nucleotides are TGCAGTGCTTTAGACAGGGGGGCTTCACCCCTCCACTTT. Translation: CSALDRGASPLHF. V is TRBV20-1 and J is TRBJ1-6; the match to TRBD1 covers 9 bases. V was clipped by 5 bases and J by 9 bases; unmatched bases: 5. The CDR3 sequence is 13 residues long. Germline V lookup: CDR1 DFQATT, CDR2 SNEGSKA (reference sequence).

The V and J genes are TRBV12-3 or TRBV12-4 and TRBJ1-1, with D uncertain. The V end was cut by 3 bases, the J end by 1 base, with 9 bases between. This CDR3 has 14 residues. CDR3 residues: CASSFSVGNTEAFF. The CDR3 nucleotides are TGTGCCAGCAGTTTTTCGGTCGGGAACACTGAAGCTTTCTTT.

The chain couples TRBV20-1 to TRBJ2-3; a possible D gene is TRBD2 (5 bases). The V end lost 6 bases, the J end lost 2 bases, and 15 bases lay between the germline ends. CDR3 size: 14 residues. Germline V gives CDR1 DFQATT, CDR2 SNEGSKA (reference sequence). The CDR3 coding sequence is TGCAGTGCAGAGGGAGCGACTACCACAGATACGCAGTATTTT. Its translation is CSAEGATTTDTQYF.

This clonotype was recorded a few times. The CDR3 here is CASRRQGTYEQYF. The CDR3 DNA is TGTGCCAGCAGAAGACAGGGAACCTACGAGCAGTACTTC. The chain links TRBV12-3 or TRBV12-4 to TRBJ2-7; 7 nucleotides match TRBD1. The CDR3 length is 13 residues. V trimming: 6 bases; J trimming: 2 bases; junction bases outside the gene matches: 4.

This clonotype was detected many times. This sequence joins TRBV20-1 and TRBJ2-5; 15 bases are shared with TRBD2. Germline CDR1 DFQATT, CDR2 SNEGSKA (reference sequence). The CDR3 is 15 amino acids. The V gene end was trimmed by 7 bases and the J gene end by 2 bases; junction bases not matched to a gene: 5. The CDR3 loop reads CSGTSGGAGQETQYF. CDR3 bases: TGCAGTGGGACTAGCGGGGGGGCCGGGCAAGAGACCCAGTACTTC.

Only a few counts were recorded for this clonotype. This clone may be a read error of a much larger clone one base away. This chain links TRBV28 with TRBJ2-3; no clear D gene. Germline V gene sequence: CDR1 MDHEN, CDR2 SYDVKM. The CDR3 sequence is 12 residues long. V was trimmed by 0 bases and J by 4 bases, leaving 2 bases between them. The CDR3 loop reads CASSLWSDTQYF. For the CDR3, the DNA is TGTGCCAGCAGTTTATGGTCAGATACGCAGTATTTT.

The chain couples TRBV20-1 to TRBJ2-1, with 7 bases lining up with TRBD1. The CDR3 is 14 residues long. V shed 6 bases and J 3 bases; nucleotides not matched to a gene: 8. Germline loops: CDR1 DFQATT, CDR2 SNEGSKA (reference sequence). The CDR3 loop is CSARTGDLYNEQFF. CDR3 sequence (DNA): TGCAGTGCCAGAACAGGGGACCTCTACAATGAGCAGTTCTTC.

This clonotype was seen repeatedly, ten times or more. The chain recombines TRBV3-1 with TRBJ2-1, with 7 bases that match TRBD2. The V segment lost 4 bases and the J segment 0 bases; nucleotides outside the gene matches: 3. The CDR3 length is 15 residues. Germline-derived CDR1 and CDR2 are LGHDT and YNNKEL (reference sequence). CDR3: CASSLRGDSYNEQFF. CDR3 nucleotides: TGTGCCAGCAGCCTTCGGGGGGACTCCTACAATGAGCAGTTCTTC.

This clonotype was detected ten times or more. The chain uses TRBV11-1 and TRBJ2-1; 7 nucleotides align to TRBD1. The CDR3 has 18 amino acids. J gave up 3 bases and V 0 bases, and 11 bases lay outside the gene matches. Germline V lookup: CDR1 SGHAT, CDR2 FQDESV (reference sequence). CDR3 region: CASSLAPIGTAIYNEQFF. The CDR3 DNA reads TGTGCCAGCAGCTTAGCCCCTATCGGGACAGCGATCTACAATGAGCAGTTCTTC.

In its sample, this clonotype was seen many times. The chain links TRBV2 to TRBJ1-1, with 11 bases lining up with TRBD1. The length of the CDR3 is 14 residues. The V gene end was trimmed by 7 bases and the J gene end by 1 base; junction bases not matched to a gene: 2. Germline values: CDR1 SNHLY, CDR2 FYNNEI. CDR3 sequence (DNA): TGTGCCAGCATCGGGACAGGGGGGAACACTGAAGCTTTCTTT. Protein: CASIGTGGNTEAFF.

The rearrangement uses TRBV7-6 and TRBJ1-2; TRBD1 matches 10 bases. The CDR3 covers 16 residues. Germline CDR1 SGHVS, CDR2 FNYEAQ. J lost 6 bases, V lost 0 bases, and 7 bases had no gene match. The chain's CDR3 is CASSLASVGTGDGYTF. The CDR3 nucleotides read TGTGCCAGCAGCTTAGCGAGTGTGGGGACAGGGGATGGCTACACCTTC.

This clonotype was counted a few times. The chain couples TRBV7-8 to TRBJ2-2; a possible D gene is TRBD2 (6 bases). V was pared by 7 bases and J by 7 bases, with 16 bases between. The V gene's germline CDR1 is SGHVS and CDR2 FQNEAQ. The CDR3 has 14 amino acids. CDR3 DNA: TGTGCCAGCATCAAAAGGAGGGCGGGCGGGGAGCTGTTTTTT. Its protein is CASIKRRAGGELFF. The variable domain in full, completed from reference TRBV7-8 and TRBJ2-2, reads GAGVSQSPRYKVAKRGQDVALRCDPISGHVSLFWYQQALGQGPEFLTYFQNEAQLDKSGLPSDRFFAERPEGSVSTLKIQRTQQEDSAVYLCASIKRRAGGELFFGEGSRLTVL.

The genes are TRBV30 and TRBJ1-5, with D perhaps TRBD1 (6 bases). CDR3 length equals 13 residues. CDR1 and CDR2 from the germline V gene are GTSNPN and SVGIG (reference sequence). Deletions cut 2 bases from V and 4 bases from J, with 9 bases between. The CDR3 DNA is TGTGCCTGGAGTCGGGGGGCAAATCAGCCCCAGCATTTT. This codes for CAWSRGANQPQHF.

This clonotype was found many times. The chain combines TRBV7-9 with TRBJ2-4; D call uncertain. The CDR3 extends over 16 amino acids. Trimming left V 5 bases short and J 0 bases short, with 14 bases between. In germline, CDR1 is SEHNR, CDR2 FQNEAQ (reference sequence). In nucleotides, the CDR3 is TGTGCCAGCAGCCCACTGGGCCCCTTAGCCAAAAACATTCAGTACTTC. Translated, it gives CASSPLGPLAKNIQYF.

J is TRBJ2-1 and V is TRBV19, with TRBD2 identical over 8 bases. Germline CDR1 and CDR2: LNHDA and SQIVND (reference sequence). The trim removed 5 bases at V and 8 bases at J, leaving 8 bases unmatched. The CDR3 contains 14 residues. The CDR3: CASSLGLGDDEQFF. DNA of the CDR3: TGTGCCAGTAGTTTGGGACTAGGGGATGATGAGCAGTTCTTC.

This clonotype was found many times. The rearrangement uses TRBV7-2 and TRBJ2-1; TRBD1 aligns across 7 bases. Per germline, CDR1 SGHTA and CDR2 FQGNSA. V trimming: 6 bases; J trimming: 15 bases; junction bases outside the gene matches: 11. The CDR3 runs to 12 residues. The chain's CDR3 is CASRYTSKGAFF. CDR3 coding DNA: TGTGCCAGCAGGTACACTAGTAAGGGGGCGTTCTTC.

This clonotype was recorded many times. The chain has TRBV7-7 and TRBJ2-7, with 9 bases that match TRBD1. With 2 bases clipped from V and 6 bases from J, the junction kept 14 bases outside the gene matches. This CDR3 is 17 amino acids long. CDR1 SSHAT and CDR2 FNYEAQ come from the germline V gene (reference sequence). This chain's CDR3 is CASSLSPGQGGPTEQYF. DNA for the CDR3: TGTGCCAGCAGCTTATCACCGGGACAGGGAGGTCCTACCGAGCAGTACTTC.